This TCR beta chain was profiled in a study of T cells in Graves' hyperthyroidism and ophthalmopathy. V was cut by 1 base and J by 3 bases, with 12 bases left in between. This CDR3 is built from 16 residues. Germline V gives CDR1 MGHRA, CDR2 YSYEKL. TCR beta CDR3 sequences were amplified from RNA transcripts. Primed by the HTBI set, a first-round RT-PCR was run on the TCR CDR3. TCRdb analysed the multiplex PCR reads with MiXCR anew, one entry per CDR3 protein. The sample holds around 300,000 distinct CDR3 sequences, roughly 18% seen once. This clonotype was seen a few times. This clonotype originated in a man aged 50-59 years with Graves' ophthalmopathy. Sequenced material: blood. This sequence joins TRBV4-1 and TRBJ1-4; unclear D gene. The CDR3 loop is CASSQGAQVANEKLFF. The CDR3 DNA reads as TGCGCCAGCAGCCAAGGGGCCCAGGTGGCTAATGAAAAACTGTTTTTT.